This note documents a single T cell receptor (beta chain) sequence. Its specificity is not known. Assay: immunoSEQ multiplex PCR; the TCRdb copy retains only in-frame clones and omits some. Of 45,000 to 70,000 clones listed, 55% to 70% were seen once; the top ten hold roughly 20%. Trimming took 7 bases from V and 3 from J; bases not matched to a gene: 5. Germline V gene data show CDR1 as SQVTM and CDR2 as ANQGSEA. There are 13 residues in the CDR3. This specimen belongs to a study of cytotoxic CD8 clonotypes in ibrutinib-treated CLL. Study summary: For this cohort, patients were 10 to 11 relapsed/refractory and approximately 15 treatment-naive, while 17 to 18 were IGHV unmutated. Among the samples, the mean was roughly 240,000 productive templates and tens of thousands of productive rearrangements.

Whole-study findings and limits: The clonality rise at ibrutinib response reflected private clonotype expansion. At the start, clonality exceeded age-matched healthy donors and followed circulating CD8+ T-cell counts.

The sequences come from PBMCs, collected after 24 months of ibrutinib treatment. The chain couples TRBV29-1 to TRBJ1-4; TRBD1 agrees at 7 bases. This TCR came from a human donor with chronic lymphocytic leukemia. This chain's CDR3 is CSATGTANEKLFF. In DNA form, the CDR3 reads TGCAGCGCAACCGGGACAGCTAATGAAAAACTGTTTTTT.